This T cell receptor (beta chain) was identified in a study of glioma-infiltrating T cells after dendritic cell vaccination. Study summary: Patients received autologous tumor lysate-pulsed dendritic cell vaccination between about 2003 and 2013. General study results and limits: TCR clonality showed no direct relationship with survival.

As to this clone: What it binds is unknown.

Isocitrate dehydrogenase mutation was absent in all glioblastoma patients. The PCR used 60 V beta and 13 J beta primers. Using immunoSEQ multiplex PCR, the repertoire was profiled, and TCRdb retains in-frame clones only, with some absent. The table records around 90,000 clones, 79% of them present only once. Germline values: CDR1 SQVTM, CDR2 ANQGSEA. This CDR3 region has 13 residues. V was pared by 5 bases and J by 3 bases, with 13 bases between. The clonotype was recovered from a human donor with glioblastoma. The starting material was blood, obtained before dendritic cell vaccination. The rearrangement joins TRBV29-1 to TRBJ1-1; no clear D gene. CDR3 DNA: TGCAGCGTTAGAACAGAGTTACACACTGAAGCTTTCTTT. It codes for CSVRTELHTEAFF.